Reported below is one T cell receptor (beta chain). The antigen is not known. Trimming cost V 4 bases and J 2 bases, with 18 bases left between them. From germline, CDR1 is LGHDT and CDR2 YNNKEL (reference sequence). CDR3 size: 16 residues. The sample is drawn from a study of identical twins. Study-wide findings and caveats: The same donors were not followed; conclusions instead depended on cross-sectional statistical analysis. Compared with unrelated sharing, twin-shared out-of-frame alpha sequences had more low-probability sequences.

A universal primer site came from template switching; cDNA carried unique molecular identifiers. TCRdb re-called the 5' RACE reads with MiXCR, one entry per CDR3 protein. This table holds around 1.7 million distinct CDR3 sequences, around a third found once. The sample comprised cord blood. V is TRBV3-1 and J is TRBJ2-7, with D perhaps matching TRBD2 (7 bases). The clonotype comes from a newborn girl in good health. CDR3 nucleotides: TGTGCCAGCAGCCGAAGGGGAGGGGGTTTCACCTACGAGCAGTACTTC. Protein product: CASSRRGGGFTYEQYF.